A single T cell receptor beta chain is shown here with its context. What antigen it recognizes has not been identified. Per-base quality was not reported, and no clone a single base away is much larger than it. The sample comes from a study of PD-1 and CTLA-4 blockade in melanoma (dated by TCRdb to the early 2020s). At the level of the whole study: The study compared how PD-1 blockade and CTLA-4 blockade affected the melanoma-reactive CD8 T cell response in patients with melanoma.

Libraries were prepared through the immunoSEQ multiplex PCR assay. TCRdb obtained this table from immuneACCESS and retained in-frame rearrangements with V and J assigned. These tables miss some clones; where compared with another copy, unresolved V genes account for less than half of the shortfall, and the remainder is unexplained. The sample table contains 31,000 or so clones; only one count was recorded for about 88% of them. Clones ranked in the top ten supply around 6.7% of the sample. The CDR3, from cysteine to phenylalanine, totals 14 residues. Left in the record is the CDR3 DNA by itself, 42 bases read in frame from the first base. The germline V gene (reference sequence) gives CDR1 as PRHDT and CDR2 as FYEKMQ. Trimming removed 6 bases from V and 3 bases from J, leaving 14 bases between the germline ends.

The TCR originated in a human donor with melanoma. Sample: CD8+ T cells from peripheral blood, taken from a patient given anti-PD-1 treatment. The rearranged segments are TRBV13 and TRBJ2-5; tentative D gene TRBD1, with 5 bases matching. The CDR3 sequence is CASRQGLDEETQYF. The DNA sequence follows: TGTGCCAGCAGGCAGGGATTGGATGAAGAGACCCAGTACTTC.